These 16 T cell receptor beta chains originate from one sample sequenced in a study of T cell responses to AZD1222 COVID-19 vaccine. TCRdb's copy holds only in-frame clones and misses some; the assay was immunoSEQ multiplex PCR. The data contain about 120,000 clones, 85% to 95% of them seen just once; the ten biggest clones take up 2.5% to 3.5%. The sequencing used peripheral blood, collected on day 0 of AZD1222 vaccination. The origin of the receptors is an adult in good health.

V is TRBV11-2 and J is TRBJ2-5, with 16 bases matching TRBD2. CDR3 length: 18 residues. The J segment lost 5 bases and the V segment lost 5 bases, leaving 11 bases of the junction unmatched. The germline gives CDR1 SGHAT, CDR2 FQNNGV. CDR3 DNA sequence: TGTGCCAGCAGCGGATTGGGGACTAGCGGGAGGGCGTGGGAGACCCAGTACTTC. Translating gives CASSGLGTSGRAWETQYF.

V and J are TRBV19 and TRBJ1-1; D gene uncertain. CDR1 and CDR2 (germline): LNHDA, SQIVND (reference sequence). V dropped 5 bases and J dropped 6 bases, with 10 bases sitting between them. CDR3 length: 12 amino acids. Here the CDR3 DNA reads TGTGCCAGTAGTTCCTTCGAGGCTGAAGCTTTCTTT. Its translation: CASSSFEAEAFF.

This chain connects TRBV4-2 to TRBJ2-5; the match to TRBD2 covers 9 bases. Unmatched junction bases numbered 8, after V lost 1 base and J lost 2 bases. In germline, CDR1 is LGHNA, CDR2 YNFKEQ. The CDR3 is 17 amino acids. The DNA of the CDR3 is TGTGCCAGCAGCCAAGTAGGCACTAGCGGGTATCAAGAGACCCAGTACTTC. Protein: CASSQVGTSGYQETQYF.

The gene calls are TRBV5-1 and TRBJ2-1; 15 positions match TRBD2. The germline gives CDR1 SGHRS, CDR2 YFSETQ. The CDR3 is 15 amino acids. The trim removed 4 bases at V and 8 bases at J, leaving 4 bases unmatched. The CDR3 sequence: CASSIGLAGGHEQFF. DNA of the CDR3: TGCGCCAGCAGCATAGGACTAGCGGGAGGGCATGAGCAGTTCTTC.

The chain recombines TRBV3-1 (or the pseudogene TRBV3-2) with TRBJ2-1; TRBD1 matches at 8 bases. In germline, CDR1 is LGHDT, CDR2 YNNKEL (reference sequence). This CDR3 contains 14 residues. V lost 0 bases, J lost 7 bases, and 2 bases stayed unmatched. Written as DNA, the CDR3 is TGTGCCAGCAGCCAAGACAGGGGGCGAAATGAGCAGTTCTTC. Its translation: CASSQDRGRNEQFF.

The V and J genes are TRBV24-1 and TRBJ2-7, with 8 bases lining up with TRBD1. Per the germline V gene, CDR1 is KGHDR and CDR2 is SFDVKD. The CDR3 has 15 amino acids. V was clipped by 3 bases and J by 5 bases; unmatched bases: 8. This CDR3 is CATSDPGQGNDEQYF. The CDR3 region has the DNA TGTGCCACCAGTGATCCAGGACAGGGTAACGACGAGCAGTACTTC.

This chain links TRBV7-9 with TRBJ2-7, with a possible D match to TRBD2 (6 bases). The V gene lost 5 bases and the J gene lost 0 bases, with 14 bases spanning the gap. There are 15 residues in the CDR3. Germline V gene data show CDR1 as SEHNR and CDR2 as FQNEAQ (reference sequence). CDR3 nucleotide sequence: TGTGCCAGCAGCAAAAAAGCGGGTGTCTCCTACGAGCAGTACTTC. It specifies CASSKKAGVSYEQYF. Full variable domain (rest looked up from reference TRBV7-9 and TRBJ2-7): DTGVSQNPRHKITKRGQNVTFRCDPISEHNRLYWYRQTLGQGPEFLTYFQNEAQLEKSRLLSDRFSAERPKGSFSTLEIQRTEQGDSAMYLCASSKKAGVSYEQYFGPGTRLTVT.

V is TRBV29-1 and J is TRBJ2-3; 11 bases are shared with TRBD2. The CDR3 sequence is 22 residues long. With 6 bases clipped from V and 3 bases from J, the junction kept 29 bases outside the gene matches. Germline-derived CDR1 and CDR2 are SQVTM and ANQGSEA. The CDR3 spells CSVTGLGLAAGNYVGTTDTQYF. The CDR3 region has the DNA TGCAGCGTCACAGGGCTGGGACTAGCGGCCGGGAACTATGTGGGCACAACAGATACGCAGTATTTT.

J is TRBJ1-4 and V is TRBV2; D is uncertain. The CDR3 runs to 14 residues. Germline CDR1 is SNHLY and CDR2 is FYNNEI. The V and J ends lost 7 bases and 2 bases respectively, with 11 bases between them. Written as DNA, the CDR3 is TGTGCCAGCATCCCGGGTGCGACTAATGAAAAACTGTTTTTT. It yields the protein CASIPGATNEKLFF.

The chain joins TRBV19 to TRBJ2-1; 8 bases match TRBD2. Germline trimming cut 3 bases from V and 3 bases from J; bases unmatched to any gene: 19. The germline CDR1 and CDR2 sequences are LNHDA and SQIVND (reference sequence). The CDR3 totals 20 residues. CDR3 bases: TGTGCCAGTAGTATCCCTTGGTTTCAAGCGGGGGTACCTCGCTACAATGAGCAGTTCTTC. This gives the protein CASSIPWFQAGVPRYNEQFF.

This clone has just a few counts. This rearrangement joins TRBV5-6 to TRBJ2-7; D uncertain. Germline loops: CDR1 SGHDT, CDR2 YYEEEE. The V end lost 0 bases, the J end lost 4 bases, and 5 bases lay between the germline ends. The CDR3 has 12 amino acids. As DNA, the CDR3 is TGTGCCAGCAGCTTGGGGGTTTACGAGCAGTACTTC. Its translation: CASSLGVYEQYF.

This clone was seen just once. The rearrangement joins TRBV6-1 to TRBJ2-2, with D perhaps assigned TRBD1 or TRBD2 (5 bases each). Trimming took 1 base from V and 4 from J, leaving 13 bases between them. CDR3 length equals 16 residues. Germline lookup yields CDR1 MNHNS and CDR2 SASEGT. CDR3 DNA: TGTGCCAGCAGTGAAGTGGGCGGGCAGGGCACCGGGGAGCTGTTTTTT. Encoded protein: CASSEVGGQGTGELFF.

This clone was seen a single time. The CDR3, as DNA: TGTGCCTGGAGTGTACGGGGAGGGCGTCGGAATTCACCCCTCCACTTT. This encodes CAWSVRGGRRNSPLHF. The chain is built from TRBV30 and TRBJ1-6, with D unclear. This CDR3 has 16 residues. Germline CDR1 and CDR2: GTSNPN and SVGIG (reference sequence). Trimming left V 0 bases short and J 7 bases short, with 16 bases between.

The V and J genes are TRBV19 and TRBJ1-4, with 8 bases that match TRBD1. This CDR3 spans 14 amino acids. In germline, CDR1 is LNHDA, CDR2 SQIVND (reference sequence). This CDR3 reads CGCSDRAHREKLFF. CDR3 coding DNA: TGTGGATGCTCGGACAGGGCGCATCGTGAAAAACTGTTTTTT.

The table lists this clone with a count of one. V usage is TRBV18 and J usage is TRBJ1-4; D is uncertain. Trimming stripped 0 bases from V and 5 bases from J, with 10 bases between. The V gene's germline CDR1 is KGHSH and CDR2 LQKENI. This CDR3 is built from 15 residues. The CDR3, as DNA: TGTGCCAGCTCACCACCCGGAGGTTCCAATGAAAAACTGTTTTTT. Protein: CASSPPGGSNEKLFF.

This clone was seen only once. Other DNA sequences in this specimen translate into the identical CDR3. V usage is TRBV7-9 and J usage is TRBJ1-3; D call uncertain. Trimming removed 1 base at V and 0 bases at J, with 4 bases between. The CDR3 covers 14 residues. CDR1 is SEHNR, CDR2 FQNEAQ, per germline (reference sequence). The CDR3 loop reads CASSLVSSGNTIYF. The CDR3 DNA reads TGTGCCAGCAGCTTAGTCTCCTCTGGAAACACCATATATTTT.